The present TCR beta chain was sequenced within a study of OX40 agonist ivuxolimab in advanced cancers. The assay was immunoSEQ multiplex PCR, and TCRdb's table has in-frame clones only and misses some. The sample includes around 63,000 clones, more than 80% of them seen just once. This CDR3 is 15 amino acids long. Germline CDR1 reads SGHNT; CDR2 reads YYREEE (reference sequence). Trimming removed 0 bases from V and 7 bases from J, with 16 bases in between. The sequence derives from an adult with an advanced solid tumor such as melanoma, head and neck, liver or kidney cancer. V gene TRBV5-4 combines with J gene TRBJ1-2; D is perhaps TRBD1 (5 bases). This specimen consisted of CD4+ or CD8+ T cells sorted from blood, obtained in a trial of the OX40 agonist ivuxolimab. The CDR3 coding sequence is TGTGCCAGCAGCTTGGGATCGGGGGATAGTTTTGGCTACACCTTC. It specifies CASSLGSGDSFGYTF.